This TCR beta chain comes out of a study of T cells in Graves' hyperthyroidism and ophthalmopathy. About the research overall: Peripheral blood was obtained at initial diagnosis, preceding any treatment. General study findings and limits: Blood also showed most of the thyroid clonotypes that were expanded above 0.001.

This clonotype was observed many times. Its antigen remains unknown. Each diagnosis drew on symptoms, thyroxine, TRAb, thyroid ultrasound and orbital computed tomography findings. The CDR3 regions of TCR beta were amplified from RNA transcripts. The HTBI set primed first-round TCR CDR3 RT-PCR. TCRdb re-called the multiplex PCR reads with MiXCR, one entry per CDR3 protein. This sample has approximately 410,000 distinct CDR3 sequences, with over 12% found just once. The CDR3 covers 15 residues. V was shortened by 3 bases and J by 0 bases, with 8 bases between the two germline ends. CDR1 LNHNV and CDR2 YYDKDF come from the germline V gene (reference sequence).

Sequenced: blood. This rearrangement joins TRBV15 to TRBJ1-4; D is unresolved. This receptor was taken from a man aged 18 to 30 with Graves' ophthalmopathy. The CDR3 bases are TGTGCCACCAGCAGTAACAGCGCAACTAATGAAAAACTGTTTTTT. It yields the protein CATSSNSATNEKLFF. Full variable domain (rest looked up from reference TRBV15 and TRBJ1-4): DAMVIQNPRYQVTQFGKPVTLSCSQTLNHNVMYWYQQKSSQAPKLLFHYYDKDFNNEADTPDNFQSRRPNTSFCFLDIRSPGLGDTAMYLCATSSNSATNEKLFFGSGTQLSVL.